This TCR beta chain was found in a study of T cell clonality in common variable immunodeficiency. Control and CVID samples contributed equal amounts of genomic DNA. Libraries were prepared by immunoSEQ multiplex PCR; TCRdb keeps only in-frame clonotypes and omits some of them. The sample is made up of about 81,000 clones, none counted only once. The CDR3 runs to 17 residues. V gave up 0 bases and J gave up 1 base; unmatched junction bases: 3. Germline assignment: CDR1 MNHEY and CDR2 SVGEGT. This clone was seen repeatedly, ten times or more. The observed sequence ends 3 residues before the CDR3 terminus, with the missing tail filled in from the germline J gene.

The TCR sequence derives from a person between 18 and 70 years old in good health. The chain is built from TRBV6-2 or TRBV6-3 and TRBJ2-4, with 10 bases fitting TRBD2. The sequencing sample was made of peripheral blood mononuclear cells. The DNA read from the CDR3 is TGTGCCAGCAGTTACTCACAAGCGGGGGGGGCCAAAAACATT. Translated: CASSYSQAGGAKNI. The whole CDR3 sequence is CASSYSQAGGAKNIQYF.